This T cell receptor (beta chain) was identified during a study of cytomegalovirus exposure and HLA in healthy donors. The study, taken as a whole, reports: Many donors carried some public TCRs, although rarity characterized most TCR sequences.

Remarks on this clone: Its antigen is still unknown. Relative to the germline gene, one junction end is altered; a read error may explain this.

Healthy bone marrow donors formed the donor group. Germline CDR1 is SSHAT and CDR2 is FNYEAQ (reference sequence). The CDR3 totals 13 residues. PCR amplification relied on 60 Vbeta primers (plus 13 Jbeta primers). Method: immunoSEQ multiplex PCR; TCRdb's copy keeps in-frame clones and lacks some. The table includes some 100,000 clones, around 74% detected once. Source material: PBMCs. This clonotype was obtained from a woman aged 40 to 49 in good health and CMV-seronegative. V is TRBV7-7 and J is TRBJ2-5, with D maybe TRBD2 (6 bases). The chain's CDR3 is CASSLHSAGTQYF. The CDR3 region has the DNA TGTGCTAGCAGCTTACACTCCGCGGGAACCCAGTACTTC.